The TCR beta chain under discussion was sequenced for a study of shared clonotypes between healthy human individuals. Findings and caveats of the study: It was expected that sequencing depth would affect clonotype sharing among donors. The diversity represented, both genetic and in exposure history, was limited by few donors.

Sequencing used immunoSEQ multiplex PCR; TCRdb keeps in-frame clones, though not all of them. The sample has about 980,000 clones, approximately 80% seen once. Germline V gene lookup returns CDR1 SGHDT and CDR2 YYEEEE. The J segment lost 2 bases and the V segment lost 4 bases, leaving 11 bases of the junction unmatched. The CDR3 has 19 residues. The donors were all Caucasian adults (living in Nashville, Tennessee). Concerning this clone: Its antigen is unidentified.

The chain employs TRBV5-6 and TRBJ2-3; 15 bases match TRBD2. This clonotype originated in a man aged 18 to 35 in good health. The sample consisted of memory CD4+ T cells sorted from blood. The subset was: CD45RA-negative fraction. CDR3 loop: CASSARGLAGGALTDTQYF. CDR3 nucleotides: TGTGCCAGCAGCGCCCGGGGACTAGCGGGAGGCGCTCTCACAGATACGCAGTATTTT.